This T cell receptor beta chain comes out of a study of identical twins. cDNA carried unique molecular identifiers, and a universal primer site was added by template switching. Via MiXCR, TCRdb re-called the 5' RACE reads, giving one row per CDR3 protein. The sample carries fewer than 350,000 distinct CDR3 sequences, less than 9% recorded once. A remark on this clonotype: Its antigen is as yet unknown.

Whole-study findings and limits: Where beta out-of-frame sequences were concerned, excess twin sharing was weaker. Insertions were reduced in abundant cord blood beta clonotypes but not in memory repertoires.

Trimming cost V 1 base and J 1 base, with 12 bases left between them. The CDR3 runs 16 residues. CDR1 LGHDT and CDR2 YNNKEL come from the germline V gene (reference sequence). This same sample was also part of a study on yellow fever vaccine responses in identical twins. From that report: The T cell response to vaccination in identical twins was reportedly partly convergent and partly personalized.

The clonotype originates from a woman under 30 in good health. The sequencing input was memory (CD45RO+) T cells sorted from blood. The chain employs TRBV3-1 and TRBJ2-3; TRBD2 is a possible D gene (7 bases). As DNA, the CDR3 is TGTGCCAGCAGCCAAGGTACAGGGAGGGGCACAGATACGCAGTATTTT. This sequence encodes CASSQGTGRGTDTQYF.